This T cell receptor (beta chain) was profiled in a study of shared clonotypes between healthy human individuals. Study observations and caveats: It was the non-shared clonotypes that had lower generation probabilities than clonotypes shared by all four donors.

This table comes from immunoSEQ multiplex PCR, and its TCRdb copy is limited to in-frame clones, with some not included. In the table there are a few million clones, approximately 94% of which are singletons. Germline lookup yields CDR1 SGHTA and CDR2 FQGNSA. This CDR3 region has 14 residues. V was trimmed by 1 base and J by 1 base, leaving 7 bases between them. For this clone: Its antigen remains unidentified. Other DNA variants within this sample encode the same CDR3.

This TCR was recovered from a man between 18 and 35 years old in good health. The sample comprised naive CD4+ T cells sorted from blood. Subset: CD45RA+ positively selected. The chain is built from TRBV7-2 and TRBJ1-2, with no clear D. The CDR3 spells CASSLGQNNYGYTF. The CDR3 DNA sequence: TGTGCCAGCAGCTTAGGCCAGAATAACTATGGCTACACCTTC.